Listed here is a single T cell receptor (beta chain). Its specific antigen is unknown. Base quality data are lacking; no much larger clone is found one base away. Between the V and J ends, shortened by 5 bases and 6 bases respectively, the junction contains 12 bases. Based on the germline V gene (reference sequence), the CDR1 and CDR2 sequences are DFQATT and SNEGSKA. Taken from cysteine to phenylalanine, the CDR3 has 12 residues. CDR3 DNA only is kept here, 36 bases in frame from base 1. Libraries came from PCR. This sample was sequenced with an Illumina HiSeq 2500. TCR library preparation used molecular barcoding, with unique molecular identifiers applied to normalize quantification of the TCRbeta repertoire. Using fastp trimming at Q25 and MiXCR clonotype assembly, TCRdb reanalyzed the public sequencing data and kept in-frame beta chains. Under each unique CDR3 protein, matching rows form one entry showing the most common genes and DNA. This sample comprises approximately 980,000 distinct CDR3 sequences, roughly 29% of them detected only once. The top ten clonotypes cover roughly 28% of the sample.

The sample comes from a study of T-cell reconstitution after alpha-beta-depleted transplantation in children (dated by TCRdb to about 2016). With respect to the entire study: T-cell immune reconstitution after TCRalphabeta/CD19-depleted allogeneic hematopoietic cell transplantation in children was quantitatively tracked in the study by means of TCR repertoire profiling.

General findings and caveats noted by the study authors: Apparently early alphabetaT-cell count recovery about two months after transplant reportedly relied on only several hundred rapidly expanded clones derived from non-depleted graft cells. Over the following months the frequencies of hyperexpanded clones went down, and after one year T-cell counts and TCRbeta diversity were mostly credited to newly produced T cells. In some patients, the high TCRbeta diversity seen at day 60 was put down to recipient T cells and intrathymic progenitors that had survived conditioning.

Taken with the paper, the label for treatment or condition translates to: allogeneic hematopoietic cell transplantation with graft depleted of TCRalphabeta T cells and CD19 B cells. The children who served as transplant recipients had been given grafts of TCRalphabeta/CD19-depleted allogeneic hematopoietic cells. The sequence joins TRBV20-1 to TRBJ2-3; the D gene is possibly TRBD1, with 5 bases matching. Sequenced material: PBMCs, mostly from graft donor cells, taken 360 days after TCRalphabeta/CD19-depleted stem cell transplant. This TCR derives from a boy under two years old who had a stem cell transplant for SCID, so the T cells may come from the graft donor. The DNA sequence is TGCAGTGCTCTCAGGGTTTCCGATACGCAGTATTTT. It encodes CSALRVSDTQYF.